One sample yielded the 32 T cell receptor beta chains listed below, sequenced in a study of radiotherapy plus CTLA-4 blockade in lung cancer. Generated by immunoSEQ multiplex PCR, the TCRdb table keeps only in-frame clones and is missing some. This sample has about 57,000 clones, with around 79% found just once. The specimen was peripheral blood, collected from a patient treated with radiotherapy plus ipilimumab. The receptors derive from a human donor with non-small cell lung cancer who had a complete response to radiotherapy plus ipilimumab.

The chain joins TRBV30 to TRBJ1-5; D is possibly TRBD1 (6 bases). The V end lost 3 bases, the J end lost 4 bases, and 10 bases lay between the germline ends. From germline, CDR1 is GTSNPN and CDR2 SVGIG (reference sequence). There are 13 residues in the CDR3. CDR3 sequence (DNA): TGTGCCTGGAGGGACAGTACAAATCAGCCCCAGCATTTT. Amino acids: CAWRDSTNQPQHF.

This clone was seen just once. V usage is TRBV19 and J usage is TRBJ2-1; 7 bases fit TRBD2. Germline CDR1 reads LNHDA; CDR2 reads SQIVND (reference sequence). The CDR3 loop spans 13 amino acids. Trimming cost V 5 bases and J 10 bases; bases outside gene matches: 8. CDR3 sequence (DNA): TGTGCCAGTAGTCGGACTAGTGTTGGCGAGCAGTTCTTC. It specifies CASSRTSVGEQFF.

The genes are TRBV5-5 and TRBJ1-4; perhaps TRBD1 as D (5 bases). Looked up from germline, CDR1 is SGHKS and CDR2 is YYEKEE (reference sequence). Trimming took off 1 base at V and 4 bases at J, with 8 bases between the two ends. The CDR3 covers 14 residues. CDR3 amino acids: CASSLWGDNEKLFF. CDR3 DNA sequence: TGTGCCAGCAGCTTGTGGGGGGATAATGAAAAACTGTTTTTT.

The gene calls are TRBV10-2 and TRBJ2-5, with 11 bases identical to TRBD2. V dropped 10 bases and J dropped 3; count of bases not matched to a gene: 4. The CDR3 is 13 residues long. Germline V CDR1 and CDR2: WSHSY, SAAADI. The CDR3 reads CATSTSGKETQYF. The CDR3 DNA reads as TGCGCCACCTCGACTAGCGGGAAAGAGACCCAGTACTTC.

The chain is built from TRBV27 and TRBJ1-5; D gene ambiguous. The CDR3 has 15 residues. The V end was cut by 5 bases, the J end by 0 bases, with 11 bases between. Looked up from germline, CDR1 is MNHEY and CDR2 is SMNVEV (reference sequence). The CDR3 is CASSTGRDSNQPQHF. In DNA form, the CDR3 reads TGTGCCAGCAGTACGGGAAGAGATAGCAATCAGCCCCAGCATTTT.

This sequence joins TRBV14 and TRBJ2-5; TRBD2 is a possible D gene (5 bases). Germline V gene sequence: CDR1 SGHDN, CDR2 FVKESK. This CDR3 is built from 13 residues. The V end was cut by 0 bases, the J end by 4 bases, with 6 bases between. CDR3 coding DNA: TGTGCCAGCAGCCAAGATCGGGGAGAGACCCAGTACTTC. It encodes CASSQDRGETQYF.

In its sample, this clone was seen a few times. The rearrangement links TRBV29-1 to TRBJ2-1; 8 nucleotides agree with TRBD2. With 4 bases clipped from V and 7 bases from J, the junction kept 6 bases outside the gene matches. Germline V gene data show CDR1 as SQVTM and CDR2 as ANQGSEA. The CDR3 length is 13 residues. The CDR3 DNA is TGCAGCGTTGGCGCGACTAGCGTGAATGAGCAGTTCTTC. The encoded protein is CSVGATSVNEQFF.

V gene TRBV9 combines with J gene TRBJ2-5; 11 nucleotides match TRBD2. V lost 0 bases, J lost 2 bases, and 3 bases stayed unmatched. Germline V gives CDR1 SGDLS, CDR2 YYNGEE. This CDR3 has 16 residues. CDR3 in DNA: TGTGCCAGCAGCGTAGGGGTAGCGGGAGGGCAAGAGACCCAGTACTTC. This codes for CASSVGVAGGQETQYF.

This clone qualifies as medium-sized. The rearrangement uses TRBV7-6 and TRBJ1-5; 9 bases align to TRBD1. V shed 5 bases and J 6 bases; nucleotides not matched to a gene: 2. The CDR3 loop spans 13 amino acids. Germline CDR1 reads SGHVS; CDR2 reads FNYEAQ. The CDR3 DNA reads as TGTGCCAGCAGCACAGGGGGCAGTCAGCCCCAGCATTTT. It encodes CASSTGGSQPQHF.

The rearrangement joins TRBV27 to TRBJ1-2; 7 bases fit TRBD1. The CDR3 runs 14 residues. Trimming took 6 bases from V and 8 from J; bases not matched to a gene: 12. From germline, CDR1 is MNHEY and CDR2 SMNVEV (reference sequence). As DNA, the CDR3 is TGTGCCAGCAGGCTGGGACAGCTTGTGGGGGGCTACACCTTC. This gives the protein CASRLGQLVGGYTF.

This chain connects TRBV7-2 to TRBJ1-5; 10 bases are shared with TRBD1. Germline-derived CDR1 and CDR2 are SGHTA and FQGNSA. Trimming removed 5 bases from V and 2 bases from J; junction bases left unmatched: 0. The CDR3 is 14 residues long. The CDR3 nucleotides read TGTGCCAGCAGCGGGACAGGGGGCAATCAGCCCCAGCATTTT. Its protein product is CASSGTGGNQPQHF. Filled out from reference TRBV7-2 and TRBJ1-5, the complete variable domain reads GAGVSQSPSNKVTEKGKDVELRCDPISGHTALYWYRQSLGQGLEFLIYFQGNSAPDKSGLPSDRFSAERTGGSVSTLTIQRTQQEDSAVYLCASSGTGGNQPQHFGDGTRLSIL.

The chain carries TRBV18 and TRBJ2-3; TRBD2 matches 15 bases. Germline CDR1 is KGHSH and CDR2 is LQKENI. Trimming took 3 bases from V and 3 from J; bases not matched to a gene: 16. The CDR3 length is 21 residues. The CDR3 protein is CASSPFSRGLAGGQETDTQYF. In DNA form, the CDR3 reads TGTGCCAGCTCACCCTTTTCTCGAGGACTAGCGGGAGGGCAGGAGACAGATACGCAGTATTTT.

The chain links TRBV2 to TRBJ1-1; D possibly corresponds to TRBD1 (6 bases). Germline V CDR1 and CDR2: SNHLY, FYNNEI. The V end lost 7 bases, the J end lost 3 bases, and 15 bases lay between the germline ends. This CDR3 region has 14 residues. In DNA, the CDR3 is TGTGCCAGCACGATCTTACAGGGCGACACTGAAGCTTTCTTT. Translating gives CASTILQGDTEAFF.

V gene TRBV27 combines with J gene TRBJ2-2, with D maybe TRBD1 (5 bases). The length of the CDR3 is 17 residues. V shed 6 bases and J shed 0 bases, with 17 bases lying between them. CDR1 MNHEY and CDR2 SMNVEV come from the germline V gene (reference sequence). CDR3: CASRTTVQVPNTGELFF. CDR3 nucleotides: TGTGCCAGCAGAACCACCGTACAGGTGCCGAACACCGGGGAGCTGTTTTTT.

V and J are TRBV5-4 and TRBJ1-3; D remains unclear. The CDR3 spans 15 residues. V dropped 5 bases and J dropped 4 bases, with 16 bases sitting between them. The germline V gene has CDR1 SGHNT and CDR2 YYREEE (reference sequence). Here the CDR3 DNA reads TGTGCCAGCAGTCGAGACAATCCAAAGGGAAACACCATATATTTT. This encodes CASSRDNPKGNTIYF.

This chain joins TRBV10-3 and TRBJ2-7, with TRBD1 matching 11 bases. The ends lost 3 bases at V and 6 bases at J; junction bases unmatched: 7. This CDR3 is 15 amino acids long. Germline CDR1 reads ENHRY; CDR2 reads SYGVKD. CDR3 in DNA: TGTGCCATCAGTGAAAGGGGGGGACAGGGGGGCGAGCAGTACTTC. It specifies CAISERGGQGGEQYF.

The chain carries TRBV9 and TRBJ2-7; 7 bases agree with TRBD1. This CDR3 has 14 amino acids. The germline gives CDR1 SGDLS, CDR2 YYNGEE. Germline trimming cut 0 bases from V and 3 bases from J; bases unmatched to any gene: 3. CDR3 sequence reads: CASSVGQGDYEQYF. CDR3 sequence (DNA): TGTGCCAGCAGCGTAGGACAGGGCGACTACGAGCAGTACTTC.

The chain couples TRBV7-9 to TRBJ1-1; weak D call: TRBD1 (5 bases). This CDR3 is built from 14 residues. V lost 5 bases to trimming and J lost 6 bases, with 16 bases between them. Germline loops: CDR1 SEHNR, CDR2 FQNEAQ (reference sequence). In DNA, the CDR3 is TGTGCCAGCAGCGCCAGTGGTCGACAGCCTGAAGCTTTCTTT. The encoded protein is CASSASGRQPEAFF.

This clone appeared a few times. As DNA, the CDR3 is TGCGCCAGCAGCCGCGTCCAGACAGAAAATGAAAAACTGTTTTTT. Its protein product is CASSRVQTENEKLFF. This chain links TRBV4-3 with TRBJ1-4; the D gene is possibly TRBD1 (5 bases). The V end lost 4 bases, the J end lost 5 bases, and 14 bases lay between the germline ends. This CDR3 has 15 residues. CDR1 LGHNA and CDR2 YSLEER come from the germline V gene.

CDR3 DNA: TGTGCCTGGAGCCTTTCGGGACACCCAACCGGGGAGCTGTTTTTT. This sequence encodes CAWSLSGHPTGELFF. The chain employs TRBV30 and TRBJ2-2, with D possibly being TRBD1 (6 bases). Per the germline V gene, CDR1 is GTSNPN and CDR2 is SVGIG (reference sequence). This CDR3 is 15 amino acids long. V lost 3 bases and J lost 5, with 16 bases in between. The whole variable domain, remainder taken from reference TRBV30 and TRBJ2-2, is SQTIHQWPATLVQPVGSPLSLECTVEGTSNPNLYWYRQAAGRGLQLLFYSVGIGQISSEVPQNLSASRPQDRQFILSSKKLLLSDSGFYLCAWSLSGHPTGELFFGEGSRLTVL.

V usage is TRBV7-2 and J usage is TRBJ1-1; D ambiguous. Germline lookup yields CDR1 SGHTA and CDR2 FQGNSA. The V end lost 0 bases, the J end lost 1 base, and 6 bases lay between the germline ends. CDR3 length: 14 residues. In nucleotides, the CDR3 is TGTGCCAGCAGCTTAGCGCCGGGGAACACTGAAGCTTTCTTT. Amino acids: CASSLAPGNTEAFF. The full variable domain, in which reference TRBV7-2 and TRBJ1-1 provide the parts outside the CDR3, is GAGVSQSPSNKVTEKGKDVELRCDPISGHTALYWYRQSLGQGLEFLIYFQGNSAPDKSGLPSDRFSAERTGGSVSTLTIQRTQQEDSAVYLCASSLAPGNTEAFFGQGTRLTVV.

The V gene is TRBV5-8, the J gene TRBJ2-4; D may be TRBD1 (5 bases). V was cut by 5 bases and J by 0 bases, with 18 bases left in between. There are 17 residues in the CDR3. The germline gives CDR1 SGHTS, CDR2 YDEGEE. CDR3 DNA sequence: TGTGCCAGCAGTCCTAGGGGAAAAGTTCTAGCCAAAAACATTCAGTACTTC. Its translation is CASSPRGKVLAKNIQYF.

The gene calls are TRBV4-3 and TRBJ1-3; D not certain. This CDR3 comprises 16 residues. Germline V gene data show CDR1 as LGHNA and CDR2 as YSLEER. The V end was cut by 1 base, the J end by 7 bases, with 17 bases between. In DNA form, the CDR3 reads TGCGCCAGCAGCCAAGGTCTGGAAGAGTTAGCGAACACCATATATTTT. Its translation: CASSQGLEELANTIYF.

This clone occurred a few times. This sequence joins TRBV18 and TRBJ2-5; TRBD1 aligns across 9 bases. This CDR3 is 15 amino acids long. The V and J ends lost 4 bases and 2 bases, in that order; junction bases with no gene match: 5. Germline V gene sequence: CDR1 KGHSH, CDR2 LQKENI. CDR3 amino acids: CASSRGQGRQETQYF. DNA for the CDR3: TGTGCCAGCTCACGAGGACAGGGGCGGCAAGAGACCCAGTACTTC.

The V gene is TRBV27, the J gene TRBJ2-1; TRBD1 aligns across 10 bases. The CDR3 is 14 residues long. Germline CDR1 and CDR2: MNHEY and SMNVEV (reference sequence). V lost 3 bases to trimming and J lost 10 bases; unmatched junction nucleotides: 6. The CDR3 region has the DNA TGTGCCAGCAGTTTCGGGACAGGGGAGTACGAGCAGTTCTTC. The encoded protein is CASSFGTGEYEQFF.

This clone was counted between two and nine times. The chain has TRBV21-1 and TRBJ2-7; the table calls TRBD2, which could not be checked here. TRBV21-1 is a documented pseudogene. The CDR3 is 14 amino acids. Written as DNA, the CDR3 is TGTGCCAGCAGCACTAGCGGGAGAGCATACGAGCAGTACGTC. The encoded protein is CASSTSGRAYEQYV.

The chain carries TRBV27 and TRBJ2-7; 11 bases are a match to TRBD2. Germline V gene data show CDR1 as MNHEY and CDR2 as SMNVEV (reference sequence). The V segment lost 5 bases and the J segment 3 bases; nucleotides outside the gene matches: 3. CDR3 size: 14 residues. The CDR3 nucleotides are TGTGCCAGCAGTCGAACTAGCGGGAGCTACGAGCAGTACGTC. Translating it yields CASSRTSGSYEQYV.

In its sample, this clone was seen a few times. V usage is TRBV12-5 and J usage is TRBJ1-2, with D perhaps matching TRBD1 (5 bases). The CDR3 has 14 amino acids. Germline V lookup: CDR1 LGHNT, CDR2 FRNRAP. Trimming took off 1 base at V and 7 bases at J, with 13 bases between the two ends. This CDR3 is CASGLDQGLTGYTF. For the CDR3, the DNA is TGTGCTAGTGGTTTGGACCAGGGTCTCACTGGCTACACCTTC.

This chain links TRBV11-2 with TRBJ1-2; maybe TRBD1 (5 bases). Germline CDR1 is SGHAT and CDR2 is FQNNGV. CDR3 length: 13 residues. V dropped 0 bases and J dropped 7 bases, with 9 bases sitting between them. The CDR3 loop reads CASSLEGLGGYTF. The CDR3 DNA follows: TGTGCCAGCAGCTTAGAGGGGCTCGGTGGCTACACCTTC.

CDR3 bases: TGTGCCAGTAACCAACCGGGACAGGGTTCCTACGAGCAGTACTTC. It is translated as CASNQPGQGSYEQYF. The chain recombines TRBV19 with TRBJ2-7; 9 bases are shared with TRBD1. The V and J ends lost 7 bases and 1 base, in that order; junction bases with no gene match: 8. Germline assignment: CDR1 LNHDA and CDR2 SQIVND (reference sequence). The CDR3 consists of 15 residues.

This rearrangement joins TRBV18 to TRBJ2-3; 8 bases align to TRBD1. The germline gives CDR1 KGHSH, CDR2 LQKENI. CDR3 size: 14 residues. J gave up 4 bases and V 3 bases, and 3 bases lay outside the gene matches. CDR3 nucleotide sequence: TGTGCCAGCTCACCCAACAGGGGGGCAGATACGCAGTATTTT. This gives the protein CASSPNRGADTQYF.

The chain couples TRBV6-5 to TRBJ1-5; 9 bases align to TRBD1. Germline CDR1 is MNHEY and CDR2 is SVGAGI. The CDR3 runs 15 residues. The V gene end was trimmed by 7 bases and the J gene end by 6 bases; junction bases not matched to a gene: 10. CDR3 in DNA: TGTGCCAGCACACTTACAGGGGGCGTAGGTCAGCCCCAGCATTTT. It is translated as CASTLTGGVGQPQHF.